One sample yielded the 28 T cell receptor beta chains listed below, sequenced in a study of regulatory T cells in long-lasting Graves disease. Time point noted: persistent/refractory GD, antithyroid drugs over 5 years with positive TRAb. PBMCs were the source of the RNA used for TCR sequencing. Construction of the TCR beta libraries employed iRepertoire HTBI primers in conjunction with Arm-PCR of CDR3 regions. TCRdb reprocessed the multiplex PCR reads with MiXCR, giving one entry per CDR3 protein. The sample consists of roughly 430,000 distinct CDR3 sequences, under 25% of them appearing once. Sequencing used peripheral blood mononuclear cells (PBMCs), obtained when the disease was refractory, from a patient treated with antithyroid drugs. The receptors originated from a female donor with Graves disease.

The V call is TRBV20-1, the J call TRBJ2-1, with D tentatively TRBD1 (6 bases). This CDR3 is 16 amino acids long. Trimming cost V 7 bases and J 2 bases, with 21 bases left between them. CDR1 and CDR2 from the germline V gene are DFQATT and SNEGSKA (reference sequence). As DNA, the CDR3 is TGCAGTGTCCCGACTTCAGACAGGTTCCCCTACAATGAGCAGTTCTTC. Its translation: CSVPTSDRFPYNEQFF.

This clonotype was observed many times. The rearrangement links TRBV30 to TRBJ2-6; no definite D call. Trimming took 4 bases from V and 1 from J, leaving 5 bases between them. Germline V gives CDR1 GTSNPN, CDR2 SVGIG (reference sequence). The CDR3 totals 13 residues. The CDR3 bases are TGTGCCTGGACTGGATCTGGGGCCAACGTCCTGACTTTC. Translating it yields CAWTGSGANVLTF. The full variable domain, rest sourced from reference TRBV30 and TRBJ2-6, is SQTIHQWPATLVQPVGSPLSLECTVEGTSNPNLYWYRQAAGRGLQLLFYSVGIGQISSEVPQNLSASRPQDRQFILSSKKLLLSDSGFYLCAWTGSGANVLTFGAGSRLTVL.

This clonotype was recorded many times. Here the CDR3 reads CASTNLPLNQPQHF. The CDR3 DNA follows: TGTGCCAGCACCAACCTGCCACTGAATCAGCCCCAGCATTTT. V gene TRBV27 combines with J gene TRBJ1-5; D unresolved. The V and J ends lost 7 bases and 4 bases respectively, with 14 bases between them. Germline V CDR1 and CDR2: MNHEY, SMNVEV (reference sequence). This CDR3 has 14 residues.

This clonotype was recorded many times. This sequence joins TRBV11-2 and TRBJ2-7; 7 nucleotides align to TRBD2. Per germline, CDR1 SGHAT and CDR2 FQNNGV. Trimming cost V 4 bases and J 3 bases; bases outside gene matches: 9. The CDR3 sequence is 15 residues long. The CDR3 sequence: CASSWAGGGNYEQYF. The CDR3 DNA sequence: TGTGCCAGCAGCTGGGCAGGCGGGGGTAACTACGAGCAGTACTTC.

This clonotype came up a few times. The chain uses TRBV7-2 and TRBJ2-3; TRBD2 aligns across 7 bases. After removal of 1 base from V and 6 bases from J, the junction contained 4 bases not matched to a gene. The CDR3 is 14 amino acids. CDR1 is SGHTA and CDR2 is FQGNSA in the germline V gene. CDR3 in amino acids: CASSLEVGGDTQYF. CDR3 DNA sequence: TGTGCCAGCAGCTTAGAGGTCGGGGGGGATACGCAGTATTTT. The variable domain in full, completed from reference TRBV7-2 and TRBJ2-3, reads GAGVSQSPSNKVTEKGKDVELRCDPISGHTALYWYRQSLGQGLEFLIYFQGNSAPDKSGLPSDRFSAERTGGSVSTLTIQRTQQEDSAVYLCASSLEVGGDTQYFGPGTRLTVL.

The chain couples TRBV29-1 to TRBJ2-7, with 9 bases fitting TRBD2. V trimming: 3 bases; J trimming: 1 base; junction bases outside the gene matches: 7. In germline, CDR1 is SQVTM, CDR2 ANQGSEA. The CDR3 loop spans 15 amino acids. The CDR3 nucleotides are TGCAGCGTTGAGATAGCGGGAGTGGCATCCTACGAGCAGTACTTC. Translating it yields CSVEIAGVASYEQYF.

The sample holds a few counts of this clonotype. This rearrangement joins TRBV5-1 to TRBJ1-5; D gene unclear. Trimming shortened V by 4 bases and J by 0 bases, and 11 bases separated the two germline ends. Per germline, CDR1 SGHRS and CDR2 YFSETQ. This CDR3 contains 15 residues. CDR3 nucleotides: TGCGCCAGCAGCCTGGTCGGTGATAGCAATCAGCCCCAGCATTTT. Its translation: CASSLVGDSNQPQHF.

This clonotype was counted a few times. The chain combines TRBV5-1 with TRBJ2-7; D may be TRBD2 (5 bases). Germline V gene sequence: CDR1 SGHRS, CDR2 YFSETQ. This CDR3 region has 15 residues. V was cut by 4 bases and J by 3 bases, with 17 bases left in between. CDR3 in amino acids: CASSQRTQGIYEQYF. As DNA, the CDR3 is TGCGCCAGCAGCCAAAGGACTCAAGGGATCTACGAGCAGTACTTC.

The rearrangement uses TRBV30 and TRBJ2-7; the match to TRBD1 covers 7 bases. Per the germline V gene, CDR1 is GTSNPN and CDR2 is SVGIG (reference sequence). V dropped 3 bases and J dropped 2; count of bases not matched to a gene: 13. This CDR3 region has 16 residues. The CDR3 coding sequence is TGTGCCTGGAGCCGGGACAGACTATTGTATGCCTACGAGCAGTACTTC. Its protein product is CAWSRDRLLYAYEQYF.

In the case of this clonotype: Because the CDR3's place on the DNA is in doubt, the DNA is left out and the CDR3 is given as listed by TCRdb. The CDR3 sequence: CSVAPAGVWEQYF. The chain combines TRBV29-1 with TRBJ2-7; the table gives TRBD1 as D, unverified against the DNA. Germline V gene lookup returns CDR1 SQVTM and CDR2 ANQGSEA. The CDR3 region is 13 residues in length, termini included.

This clonotype was seen a single time. The gene calls are TRBV19 and TRBJ1-5; TRBD1 is a possible D gene (6 bases). The germline gives CDR1 LNHDA, CDR2 SQIVND (reference sequence). V lost 7 bases, J lost 2 bases, and 9 bases lay in between. This CDR3 region has 13 residues. CDR3 nucleotides: TGTGCCAGTAAGGACAGAGGCAATCAGCCCCAGCATTTT. It is translated as CASKDRGNQPQHF.

The chain couples TRBV30 to TRBJ2-3; D gene ambiguous. The germline V and J ends were trimmed by 0 bases and 2 bases, with 9 bases remaining between them. The CDR3 runs 14 residues. Germline V gene lookup returns CDR1 GTSNPN and CDR2 SVGIG (reference sequence). CDR3 sequence reads: CAWSVVSSTDTQYF. The CDR3, as DNA: TGTGCCTGGAGTGTAGTATCCTCCACAGATACGCAGTATTTT. The full variable domain, in which reference TRBV30 and TRBJ2-3 provide the parts outside the CDR3, is SQTIHQWPATLVQPVGSPLSLECTVEGTSNPNLYWYRQAAGRGLQLLFYSVGIGQISSEVPQNLSASRPQDRQFILSSKKLLLSDSGFYLCAWSVVSSTDTQYFGPGTRLTVL.

This clonotype was observed many times. The chain links TRBV2 to TRBJ2-5, with 8 bases lining up with TRBD1. The length of the CDR3 is 15 residues. J lost 5 bases, V lost 4 bases, and 9 bases had no gene match. Looked up from germline, CDR1 is SNHLY and CDR2 is FYNNEI. The CDR3 DNA reads TGTGCCAGCAGTGTCCAGGGGGCGCATATTGAGACCCAGTACTTC. Its protein product is CASSVQGAHIETQYF.

As to this clonotype: At one end the junction does not follow the germline gene, possibly because of a read error. The chain couples TRBV10-1 to TRBJ1-1; D is unresolved. CDR1 is WNHNN and CDR2 is SYGVQD in the germline V gene (reference sequence). The length of the CDR3 is 12 residues. CDR3 nucleotide sequence: TGCGCCAGCAGTGAAGGTTGGTCCGCCCTTCACTTT. It yields the protein CASSEGWSALHF.

The table lists this clonotype with many counts. V and J are TRBV6-5 and TRBJ1-5, with 10 bases lining up with TRBD1. Germline CDR1 is MNHEY and CDR2 is SVGAGI. The CDR3 runs to 15 residues. With V trimmed by 1 base and J by 7 bases, 4 bases remained unmatched. The CDR3 DNA reads as TGTGCCAGCAGTTACTTTGGACAGGGGGGGCAGCCCCAGCATTTT. Amino acid sequence: CASSYFGQGGQPQHF.

This rearrangement joins TRBV19 to TRBJ2-7, with 9 bases identical to TRBD1. The junction had 8 bases not matched to a gene; V was cut back by 2 bases and J by 6 bases. CDR1 is LNHDA, CDR2 SQIVND, per germline (reference sequence). The CDR3 contains 15 residues. CDR3 DNA: TGTGCCAGTAGTATATCGACAGGGGGGGGCGGCGAGCAGTACTTC. Translated: CASSISTGGGGEQYF.

This clonotype was found many times. V gene TRBV7-9 combines with J gene TRBJ2-5, with 15 bases that match TRBD2. Germline CDR1 reads SEHNR; CDR2 reads FQNEAQ (reference sequence). The CDR3 runs 18 residues. J lost 3 bases, V lost 6 bases, and 11 bases had no gene match. CDR3 bases: TGTGCCAGCAGTCCTGGAGCCGGGACTAGCGGGAGGAAAGAGACCCAGTACTTC. Translating it yields CASSPGAGTSGRKETQYF.

The rearrangement links TRBV18 to TRBJ1-1; 9 positions match TRBD1. The germline CDR1 and CDR2 sequences are KGHSH and LQKENI. CDR3 length: 14 residues. With V trimmed by 3 bases and J by 4 bases, 3 bases remained unmatched. CDR3 residues: CASSPETGGTEAFF. In nucleotides, the CDR3 is TGTGCCAGCTCACCCGAGACAGGGGGCACTGAAGCTTTCTTT.

The J gene is TRBJ1-4, the V gene TRBV15, with 7 bases aligning to TRBD1. CDR3 length: 14 amino acids. V trimming: 3 bases; J trimming: 8 bases; junction bases outside the gene matches: 6. Germline V gene data show CDR1 as LNHNV and CDR2 as YYDKDF (reference sequence). The CDR3 protein is CATSSDRVKEKLFF. CDR3 nucleotide sequence: TGTGCCACCAGCAGTGACAGGGTCAAGGAAAAACTGTTTTTT.

This clonotype was detected many times. The rearrangement joins TRBV7-9 to TRBJ2-7, with D unresolved. There are 12 residues in the CDR3. The V end was cut by 3 bases, the J end by 6 bases, with 9 bases between. Germline CDR1 and CDR2: SEHNR and FQNEAQ (reference sequence). CDR3 DNA: TGTGCCAGCAGCTTTGGAAGATCCGAGCAGTACTTC. Translated, it gives CASSFGRSEQYF.

The sample holds many counts of this clonotype. The chain has TRBV15 and TRBJ1-6; D may be TRBD1 (5 bases). Per the germline V gene, CDR1 is LNHNV and CDR2 is YYDKDF (reference sequence). V shed 4 bases and J shed 5 bases, with 18 bases lying between them. The CDR3 extends over 17 amino acids. This chain's CDR3 is CATSMGFGGFNNSPLHF. The CDR3 DNA reads as TGTGCCACCAGCATGGGATTCGGGGGTTTTAATAATTCACCCCTCCACTTT.

This clonotype was found many times. V gene TRBV29-1 combines with J gene TRBJ1-2; D is unresolved. V shed 0 bases and J shed 5 bases, with 10 bases lying between them. The CDR3 sequence is 13 residues long. In germline, CDR1 is SQVTM, CDR2 ANQGSEA. For the CDR3, the DNA is TGCAGCGTTGAAGAGGACGTGAGTTATGGCTACACCTTC. It translates to CSVEEDVSYGYTF.

The V call is TRBV30, the J call TRBJ2-7, with 14 bases fitting TRBD2. The CDR3 sequence is 15 residues long. Losses at the gene ends were 3 bases for V and 5 bases for J; bases not matched to a gene: 6. In germline, CDR1 is GTSNPN, CDR2 SVGIG (reference sequence). The CDR3 bases are TGTGCCTGGAGCGCACAGGGACTAGCGGGAGACGAGCAGTACTTC. As protein: CAWSAQGLAGDEQYF.

This clonotype turned up a few times. This sequence joins TRBV9 and TRBJ1-2; D is possibly TRBD1 (5 bases). CDR1 and CDR2 from the germline V gene are SGDLS and YYNGEE. CDR3 length equals 15 residues. V was cut by 4 bases and J by 4 bases, with 17 bases left in between. CDR3 in amino acids: CASSPTALGLYGYTF. CDR3 in DNA: TGTGCCAGCAGCCCGACAGCTTTGGGGCTCTATGGCTACACCTTC.

The V and J genes are TRBV20-1 and TRBJ2-2; TRBD2 matches 9 bases. Looked up from germline, CDR1 is DFQATT and CDR2 is SNEGSKA (reference sequence). The CDR3 sequence is 15 residues long. Trimming cost V 6 bases and J 1 base; bases outside gene matches: 6. Here the CDR3 reads CSAPWREGNTGELFF. The DNA for the CDR3 is TGCAGTGCCCCCTGGCGGGAGGGGAACACCGGGGAGCTGTTTTTT.

The table lists this clonotype with a few counts. The chain joins TRBV7-9 to TRBJ1-1, with TRBD1 matching over 7 bases. The CDR3 runs to 15 residues. Germline V gene lookup returns CDR1 SEHNR and CDR2 FQNEAQ (reference sequence). With V trimmed by 1 base and J by 7 bases, 9 bases remained unmatched. The CDR3 region is CASSLVHSRGDEAFF. The CDR3 coding sequence is TGTGCCAGCAGCTTAGTGCACAGCAGGGGGGATGAAGCTTTCTTT.

J is TRBJ1-4 and V is TRBV7-9, with a weak D call TRBD1 (5 bases). The CDR3 is 14 residues long. Germline assignment: CDR1 SEHNR and CDR2 FQNEAQ (reference sequence). V lost 4 bases and J lost 5, with 11 bases in between. Here the CDR3 DNA reads TGTGCCAGCAGCTCAGATTACAGGAATGAAAAACTGTTTTTT. As protein: CASSSDYRNEKLFF. Full variable domain (missing parts from reference TRBV7-9 and TRBJ1-4): DTGVSQNPRHKITKRGQNVTFRCDPISEHNRLYWYRQTLGQGPEFLTYFQNEAQLEKSRLLSDRFSAERPKGSFSTLEIQRTEQGDSAMYLCASSSDYRNEKLFFGSGTQLSVL.

The CDR3 DNA reads TGCAGTGCTAGCCCCGGACTAGCGGGAAGATACGAGCAGTACTTC. Translation: CSASPGLAGRYEQYF. The V gene is TRBV20-1, the J gene TRBJ2-7, with 12 bases matching TRBD2. Trimming took 3 bases from V and 4 from J; bases not matched to a gene: 7. CDR1 DFQATT and CDR2 SNEGSKA come from the germline V gene (reference sequence). The CDR3 extends over 15 amino acids.